The clone carrying this T cell receptor beta chain has more than one count but fewer than ten. This entry is derived from a study of patients and donors after allogeneic stem cell transplantation. Between the trimmed V and J ends, which lost 4 bases and 0 bases, there was a span of 12 bases. The CDR3 runs to 15 residues. Germline V gene lookup returns CDR1 LNHDA and CDR2 SQIVND (reference sequence). TCRdb redid the calling of the RT-PCR reads with MiXCR, one entry per CDR3 protein. The sample contains about 4,200 distinct CDR3 sequences, about 16% of which appear only once. The chain employs TRBV19 and TRBJ1-1; a weak D match, TRBD1 (5 bases). The receptor's source is a human donor who was either an allogeneic HSCT recipient or a stem cell or donor lymphocyte infusion donor (not recorded which). It is not recorded whose cells these are; they may come from a transplant donor. The sequencing sample was made of blood, either unsorted or a sorted T cell fraction (not recorded which). CDR3 amino acids: CASSTGPSMNTEAFF. The CDR3 nucleotides read TGTGCCAGTAGTACGGGACCGTCGATGAACACTGAAGCTTTCTTT.